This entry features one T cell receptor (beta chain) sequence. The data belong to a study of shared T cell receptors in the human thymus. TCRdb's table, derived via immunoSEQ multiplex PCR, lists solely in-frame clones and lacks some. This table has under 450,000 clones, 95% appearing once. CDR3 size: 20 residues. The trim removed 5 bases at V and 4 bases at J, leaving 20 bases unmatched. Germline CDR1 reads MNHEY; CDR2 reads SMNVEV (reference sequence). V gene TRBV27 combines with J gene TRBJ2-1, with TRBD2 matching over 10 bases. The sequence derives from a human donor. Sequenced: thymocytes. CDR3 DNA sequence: TGTGCCAGCAGTAATTCTACTTTTGGGGCTAGCGGGAGCAATTACAATGAGCAGTTCTTC. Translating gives CASSNSTFGASGSNYNEQFF.